This T cell receptor beta chain originates from a study of glioma-infiltrating T cells after dendritic cell vaccination. The assay was immunoSEQ multiplex PCR, and TCRdb's table has in-frame clones only and misses some. The sample holds roughly 60,000 clones, 86% seen once. Time point given: after dendritic cell vaccination, including at tumor progression/relapse. The ends were cut back, 6 bases at V and 7 bases at J, with 10 bases in the middle. This CDR3 is 11 amino acids long. Germline CDR1 reads KGHSH; CDR2 reads LQKENI. The chain recombines TRBV18 with TRBJ2-7; no definite D call. Sequencing used blood, obtained after dendritic cell vaccination. The receptor's source is a human donor with glioblastoma. The CDR3 region is CASSGLREQYF. For the CDR3, the DNA is TGTGCCAGCTCCGGTCTGAGGGAGCAGTACTTC.